Reported below is one TCR beta chain. Amplified TCR beta CDR3 regions came from RNA transcripts. The primer set for the first-round RT-PCR of the TCR CDR3 was HTBI. TCRdb itself ran the multiplex PCR reads through MiXCR, one entry per CDR3 protein. The table lists about 640,000 distinct CDR3 sequences, 40% to 55% of them singletons. The data originate from a study of T cells in Graves' hyperthyroidism and ophthalmopathy. This clonotype was sampled from an adult man with Graves' disease, either hyperthyroidism or ophthalmopathy (not recorded which). The sequencing sample was made of peripheral blood or thyroid tissue (not recorded which).

CDR3 bases: TGTGCCAGCAGACCCGGACAGGCGCGCTCTGGGGCCAACGTCCTGACTTTC. As protein: CASRPGQARSGANVLTF. The J gene is TRBJ2-6, the V gene TRBV7-2; 7 bases align to TRBD1. V lost 6 bases and J lost 0; bases outside the gene matches: 8. From germline, CDR1 is SGHTA and CDR2 FQGNSA. The length of the CDR3 is 17 residues.